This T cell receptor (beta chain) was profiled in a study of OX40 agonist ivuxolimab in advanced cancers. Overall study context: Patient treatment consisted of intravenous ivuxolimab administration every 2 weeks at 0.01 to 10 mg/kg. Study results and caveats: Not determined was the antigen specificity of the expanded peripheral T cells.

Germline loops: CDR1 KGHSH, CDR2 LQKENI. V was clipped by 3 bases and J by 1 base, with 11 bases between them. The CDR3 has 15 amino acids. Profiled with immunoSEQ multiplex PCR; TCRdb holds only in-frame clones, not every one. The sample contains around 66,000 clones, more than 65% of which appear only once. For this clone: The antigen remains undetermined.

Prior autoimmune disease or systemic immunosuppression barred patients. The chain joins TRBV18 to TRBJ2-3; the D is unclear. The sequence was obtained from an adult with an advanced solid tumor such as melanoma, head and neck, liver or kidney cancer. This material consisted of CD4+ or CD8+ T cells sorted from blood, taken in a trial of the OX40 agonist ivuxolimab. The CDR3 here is CASSPARWGTDTQYF. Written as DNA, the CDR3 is TGTGCCAGCTCACCGGCCCGGTGGGGCACAGATACGCAGTATTTT.